The 10 T cell receptor beta chains below all came from one sample that was sequenced in a study of blood T cell repertoires in COVID-19. Sequenced by immunoSEQ multiplex PCR; TCRdb stores in-frame clones only, minus some. Of 300,000 to 400,000 clones in the sample, roughly 87% were seen once. The sequenced sample was peripheral blood. The receptors stem from a man aged 50 to 59 with active or convalescent COVID-19.

The rearrangement links TRBV28 to TRBJ1-5, with a weak D call TRBD1 (5 bases). Trimming cost V 4 bases and J 1 base, with 11 bases left between them. Germline lookup yields CDR1 MDHEN and CDR2 SYDVKM. The CDR3 is 15 residues long. The DNA of the CDR3 is TGTGCCAGCAGTTCCGGGACTAAAAGCAATCAGCCCCAGCATTTT. Protein product: CASSSGTKSNQPQHF.

A single count supports this clone. The chain has TRBV9 and TRBJ2-1, with 11 bases identical to TRBD2. This CDR3 has 15 residues. J was trimmed by 2 bases and V by 4 bases; bases with no gene match: 2. CDR1 and CDR2 from the germline V gene are SGDLS and YYNGEE. The DNA for the CDR3 is TGTGCCAGCAGCCTTAGCGGGGGGGCCTACAATGAGCAGTTCTTC. This translates into CASSLSGGAYNEQFF.

The chain recombines TRBV7-2 with TRBJ1-1; 10 bases align to TRBD1. The CDR3 is 15 residues long. Germline-derived CDR1 and CDR2 are SGHTA and FQGNSA. V shed 5 bases, J shed 3 bases, and the junction held 6 bases outside the gene matches. The CDR3: CASSQDRGGHTEAFF. Here the CDR3 DNA reads TGTGCCAGCAGCCAGGACAGGGGGGGACACACTGAAGCTTTCTTT.

J is TRBJ1-4 and V is TRBV30; 7 positions agree with TRBD1. The CDR3 contains 14 residues. Germline V gene data show CDR1 as GTSNPN and CDR2 as SVGIG (reference sequence). J lost 8 bases, V lost 4 bases, and 10 bases had no gene match. CDR3 DNA sequence: TGTGCCTGGAACCCTCAGACAGGGAGGGAAAAACTGTTTTTT. This translates into CAWNPQTGREKLFF.

This sequence joins TRBV5-4 and TRBJ2-3; tentatively, D is TRBD2 (5 bases). This CDR3 region has 14 residues. Germline CDR1 SGHNT, CDR2 YYREEE (reference sequence). The V end lost 3 bases, the J end lost 3 bases, and 11 bases lay between the germline ends. For the CDR3, the DNA is TGTGCCAGCAGCTCCCGGGATAGGACAGATACGCAGTATTTT. Residues: CASSSRDRTDTQYF.

This chain links TRBV7-2 with TRBJ2-5, with TRBD2 as a possible D gene (6 bases). The CDR3 sequence is 13 residues long. The germline V and J ends were trimmed by 4 bases and 2 bases, with 8 bases remaining between them. The germline CDR1 and CDR2 sequences are SGHTA and FQGNSA. The CDR3 DNA follows: TGTGCCAGCAGCTCGGGACTTCAAGAGACCCAGTACTTC. Amino acid sequence: CASSSGLQETQYF.

The chain has TRBV5-6 and TRBJ1-5, with TRBD1 identical over 7 bases. The V gene end was trimmed by 0 bases and the J gene end by 3 bases; junction bases not matched to a gene: 3. The CDR3 length is 15 residues. Germline V gene lookup returns CDR1 SGHDT and CDR2 YYEEEE. The CDR3: CASSLGQGNNQPQHF. For the CDR3, the DNA is TGTGCCAGCAGCTTGGGACAGGGAAACAATCAGCCCCAGCATTTT.

The J gene is TRBJ2-1, the V gene TRBV5-1; 14 nucleotides match TRBD2. V was clipped by 4 bases and J by 8 bases; unmatched bases: 11. CDR3 length equals 17 residues. Germline loops: CDR1 SGHRS, CDR2 YFSETQ. The CDR3 DNA sequence: TGCGCCAGCAGCCCCGGACTAGCGGGAGGAACGGCAGATGAGCAGTTCTTC. This codes for CASSPGLAGGTADEQFF.

Only one count was recorded for this clone. This sequence joins TRBV6-5 and TRBJ2-3; 8 bases are a match to TRBD1. Per the germline V gene, CDR1 is MNHEY and CDR2 is SVGAGI. The CDR3 covers 14 residues. The junction had 3 bases not matched to a gene; V was cut back by 6 bases and J by 1 base. CDR3 region: CASRTGDGTDTQYF. The CDR3 DNA reads as TGTGCCAGCAGGACAGGGGACGGCACAGATACGCAGTATTTT.

The DNA of the CDR3 is TGTGCCAGCAGCTTAACCGCGCCCGACAGGACGAACTATGGCTACACCTTC. This translates into CASSLTAPDRTNYGYTF. V is TRBV7-3 and J is TRBJ1-2; D may be TRBD1 (6 bases). The CDR3 totals 17 residues. The V end was cut by 0 bases, the J end by 2 bases, with 16 bases between. The germline V gene has CDR1 SGHTA and CDR2 FQGTGA.